A selection of T cell receptor beta chains follows, all from one sample in a study of OX40 agonist ivuxolimab in advanced cancers. Profiled with immunoSEQ multiplex PCR; TCRdb holds only in-frame clones, not every one. The sample includes nearly 9,000 clones, about 88% of them seen just once. Sequencing was performed on CD4+ or CD8+ T cells sorted from blood, taken in a trial of the OX40 agonist ivuxolimab. The receptors were gathered from an adult with an advanced solid tumor such as melanoma, head and neck, liver or kidney cancer. The CDR3 runs from the conserved cysteine through the conserved F or W. Fields, in order: CDR3 protein, CDR3 DNA, D gene, J gene, V gene, clone size. D genes are given only for firm matches. Size values are once, few and many counts, or a class for expanded clones, and some rows have none.

CDR3 protein: CASSVGSAYEQYF
CDR3 DNA: TGTGCCAGCAGCGTTGGGTCAGCCTACGAGCAGTACTTC
D gene: .
J gene: TRBJ2-7
V gene: TRBV9
clone size: .

CDR3 protein: CASSPRGGYEQYF
CDR3 DNA: TGTGCTAGCAGCCCCCGAGGGGGGTACGAGCAGTACTTC
D gene: .
J gene: TRBJ2-7
V gene: TRBV7-7
clone size: .

CDR3 protein: CASSLSWQGHYEQYF
CDR3 DNA: TGTGCCAGCAGTTTATCGTGGCAGGGACACTACGAGCAGTACTTC
D gene: .
J gene: TRBJ2-7
V gene: TRBV27
clone size: .

CDR3 protein: CASSWDRNQPQHF
CDR3 DNA: TGTGCCAGCAGTTGGGACAGAAATCAGCCCCAGCATTTT
D gene: TRBD1
J gene: TRBJ1-5
V gene: TRBV6-5
clone size: .

CDR3 protein: CASTFGGSGNTIYF
CDR3 DNA: TGTGCCAGCACTTTTGGGGGTAGTGGAAACACCATATATTTT
D gene: .
J gene: TRBJ1-3
V gene: TRBV6-5
clone size: .

CDR3 protein: CASSLEASGSPWEQYF
CDR3 DNA: TGTGCCAGCAGCTTAGAGGCTAGCGGGAGCCCATGGGAGCAGTACTTC
D gene: TRBD2
J gene: TRBJ2-7
V gene: TRBV7-9
clone size: hyperexpanded

CDR3 protein: CASSKTLGYTF
CDR3 DNA: TGTGCCAGCAGTAAGACCCTTGGCTACACCTTC
D gene: .
J gene: TRBJ1-2
V gene: TRBV6-1
clone size: .

CDR3 protein: CAWSTVLDEQYF
CDR3 DNA: TGTGCCTGGAGTACGGTCTTAGACGAGCAGTACTTC
D gene: .
J gene: TRBJ2-7
V gene: TRBV30
clone size: .

CDR3 protein: CASTTGGVYGYTF
CDR3 DNA: TGTGCCAGCACGACAGGGGGAGTCTATGGCTACACCTTC
D gene: TRBD1
J gene: TRBJ1-2
V gene: TRBV25-1
clone size: .

CDR3 protein: CAISDPSQEASQPQHF
CDR3 DNA: TGTGCCATCAGTGACCCCTCCCAAGAGGCGAGTCAGCCCCAGCATTTT
D gene: .
J gene: TRBJ1-5
V gene: TRBV10-3
clone size: .

CDR3 protein: CAWSAQQGYEQYF
CDR3 DNA: TGTGCCTGGAGTGCGCAACAGGGATACGAGCAGTACTTC
D gene: .
J gene: TRBJ2-7
V gene: TRBV30
clone size: .

CDR3 protein: CAIKPGGEEHEQYF
CDR3 DNA: TGTGCCATCAAACCGGGGGGCGAGGAGCACGAGCAGTACTTC
D gene: .
J gene: TRBJ2-7
V gene: TRBV10-3
clone size: .

CDR3 protein: CASSSPSNEQYF
CDR3 DNA: TGTGCCAGCAGTTCCCCCTCGAACGAGCAGTACTTC
D gene: .
J gene: TRBJ2-7
V gene: TRBV27
clone size: .

CDR3 protein: CASSQVAAGEAFF
CDR3 DNA: TGCGCCAGCAGCCAAGTCGCGGCAGGTGAAGCTTTCTTT
D gene: .
J gene: TRBJ1-1
V gene: TRBV4-1
clone size: .

CDR3 protein: CASSNPQETQYF
CDR3 DNA: TGTGCCAGCAGTAACCCGCAAGAGACCCAGTACTTC
D gene: .
J gene: TRBJ2-5
V gene: TRBV6-6
clone size: .

CDR3 protein: CASSPSLAGGPDTGELFF
CDR3 DNA: TGTGCCAGCTCACCAAGCCTAGCGGGAGGGCCGGACACCGGGGAGCTGTTTTTT
D gene: TRBD2
J gene: TRBJ2-2
V gene: TRBV18
clone size: .

CDR3 protein: CASSEITGELFF
CDR3 DNA: TGTGCCAGCAGTGAAATTACCGGGGAGCTGTTTTTT
D gene: .
J gene: TRBJ2-2
V gene: TRBV6-1
clone size: .

CDR3 protein: CASSFEGVGGVYEQYF
CDR3 DNA: TGTGCCAGCAGTTTTGAAGGAGTGGGAGGGGTCTACGAGCAGTACTTC
D gene: TRBD2
J gene: TRBJ2-7
V gene: TRBV27
clone size: once

CDR3 protein: CASSLGGYEQYF
CDR3 DNA: TGTGCCAGCAGCTTGGGGGGCTACGAGCAGTACTTC
D gene: .
J gene: TRBJ2-7
V gene: TRBV5-6
clone size: .

CDR3 protein: CATREADLNTEAFF
CDR3 DNA: TGCGCCACCAGAGAGGCGGACCTGAACACTGAAGCTTTCTTT
D gene: .
J gene: TRBJ1-1
V gene: TRBV5-1
clone size: .

CDR3 protein: CASSPKGQGYNEQFF
CDR3 DNA: TGTGCCAGCAGCCCGAAGGGACAGGGCTACAATGAGCAGTTCTTC
D gene: TRBD1
J gene: TRBJ2-1
V gene: TRBV7-9
clone size: .

CDR3 protein: CASSLDTPSGRVSQYF
CDR3 DNA: TGTGCCAGCAGCTTAGATACCCCTAGCGGGAGGGTGTCGCAGTACTTC
D gene: TRBD2
J gene: TRBJ2-7
V gene: TRBV11-2
clone size: .

CDR3 protein: CASSRKRGNNEQYF
CDR3 DNA: TGTGCCAGTAGCCGAAAAAGGGGGAACAACGAGCAGTACTTC
D gene: .
J gene: TRBJ2-7
V gene: TRBV19
clone size: .

CDR3 protein: CASSLSGGNTEAFF
CDR3 DNA: TGTGCCAGCAGCTTAAGTGGCGGGAACACTGAAGCTTTCTTT
D gene: .
J gene: TRBJ1-1
V gene: TRBV11-3
clone size: .

CDR3 protein: CASSAWGTGQSPLHF
CDR3 DNA: TGTGCCAGCAGCGCATGGGGGACAGGACAATCACCCCTCCACTTT
D gene: TRBD1
J gene: TRBJ1-6
V gene: TRBV9
clone size: .

CDR3 protein: CASKLDRTYEQYF
CDR3 DNA: TGTGCCAGCAAACTAGACAGAACCTACGAGCAGTACTTC
D gene: .
J gene: TRBJ2-7
V gene: TRBV7-9
clone size: .

CDR3 protein: CASSLGDRGYEQYF
CDR3 DNA: TGTGCCAGCAGCTTGGGGGACAGGGGCTACGAGCAGTACTTC
D gene: TRBD1
J gene: TRBJ2-7
V gene: TRBV5-4
clone size: .

CDR3 protein: CASSPQGQYGSPLHF
CDR3 DNA: TGTGCCAGCTCACCCCAGGGTCAATACGGTTCACCCCTCCACTTT
D gene: .
J gene: TRBJ1-6
V gene: TRBV18
clone size: .

CDR3 protein: CSARRGGYTF
CDR3 DNA: TGCAGTGCTAGACGAGGTGGCTACACCTTC
D gene: .
J gene: TRBJ1-2
V gene: TRBV20-1
clone size: once

CDR3 protein: CASSSWGDSYNEQFF
CDR3 DNA: TGCGCCAGCAGCTCCTGGGGGGACAGTTACAATGAGCAGTTCTTC
D gene: .
J gene: TRBJ2-1
V gene: TRBV5-1
clone size: .

CDR3 protein: CASSLGDRFNEKLFF
CDR3 DNA: TGTGCCAGCAGCTTAGGGGACAGGTTTAATGAAAAACTGTTTTTT
D gene: TRBD1
J gene: TRBJ1-4
V gene: TRBV11-2
clone size: .

CDR3 protein: CSGAGGRGEQYF
CDR3 DNA: TGCAGCGGAGCCGGGGGGCGAGGCGAGCAGTACTTC
D gene: .
J gene: TRBJ2-7
V gene: TRBV29-1
clone size: .

CDR3 protein: CASSPGGAGYGYTF
CDR3 DNA: TGTGCCAGCAGTCCAGGGGGCGCAGGCTATGGCTACACCTTC
D gene: TRBD1
J gene: TRBJ1-2
V gene: TRBV7-3
clone size: once

CDR3 protein: CASSAGQGFEAFF
CDR3 DNA: TGTGCCAGCAGCGCGGGACAGGGGTTTGAAGCTTTCTTT
D gene: TRBD1
J gene: TRBJ1-1
V gene: TRBV7-6
clone size: .

CDR3 protein: CASGNQDNPNNEQFF
CDR3 DNA: TGCGCCAGCGGTAACCAGGACAACCCCAACAATGAGCAGTTCTTC
D gene: .
J gene: TRBJ2-1
V gene: TRBV5-1
clone size: .

CDR3 protein: CASSGGVGTNSPLHF
CDR3 DNA: TGTGCCAGCAGCGGCGGGGTGGGGACGAATTCACCCCTCCACTTT
D gene: .
J gene: TRBJ1-6
V gene: TRBV7-8
clone size: few

CDR3 protein: CASSLGDYEQYF
CDR3 DNA: TGTGCCAGCAGCTTAGGGGACTACGAGCAGTACTTC
D gene: .
J gene: TRBJ2-7
V gene: TRBV7-7
clone size: .

CDR3 protein: CASSLERGYGYTF
CDR3 DNA: TGTGCCAGCAGCTTGGAAAGGGGCTATGGCTACACCTTC
D gene: .
J gene: TRBJ1-2
V gene: TRBV5-6
clone size: .

CDR3 protein: CASSLETSSEQYF
CDR3 DNA: TGTGCCAGCAGTCTCGAGACTAGTAGCGAGCAGTACTTC
D gene: .
J gene: TRBJ2-7
V gene: TRBV6-5
clone size: .

CDR3 protein: CASSLLGRGRTDTQYF
CDR3 DNA: TGTGCCAGCAGTCTCTTAGGAAGGGGGCGGACAGATACGCAGTATTTT
D gene: TRBD1
J gene: TRBJ2-3
V gene: TRBV28
clone size: once

CDR3 protein: CASSSGGGMNTEAFF
CDR3 DNA: TGTGCCAGCAGCTCAGGGGGCGGGATGAACACTGAAGCTTTCTTT
D gene: TRBD1
J gene: TRBJ1-1
V gene: TRBV11-3
clone size: once

CDR3 protein: CASNSGANVLTF
CDR3 DNA: TGTGCCAGTAATTCTGGGGCCAACGTCCTGACTTTC
D gene: .
J gene: TRBJ2-6
V gene: TRBV19
clone size: .

CDR3 protein: CASSISLEGTQYF
CDR3 DNA: TGTGCCAGTAGTATCTCGCTGGAGGGGACCCAGTACTTC
D gene: .
J gene: TRBJ2-5
V gene: TRBV19
clone size: few

CDR3 protein: CASSEGTGNQPQHF
CDR3 DNA: TGTGCCAGCAGTGAAGGGACAGGCAATCAGCCCCAGCATTTT
D gene: .
J gene: TRBJ1-5
V gene: TRBV2
clone size: .

CDR3 protein: CASSLLAGNEQFF
CDR3 DNA: TGTGCCAGCAGCCTACTAGCGGGAAATGAGCAGTTCTTC
D gene: TRBD2
J gene: TRBJ2-1
V gene: TRBV28
clone size: few